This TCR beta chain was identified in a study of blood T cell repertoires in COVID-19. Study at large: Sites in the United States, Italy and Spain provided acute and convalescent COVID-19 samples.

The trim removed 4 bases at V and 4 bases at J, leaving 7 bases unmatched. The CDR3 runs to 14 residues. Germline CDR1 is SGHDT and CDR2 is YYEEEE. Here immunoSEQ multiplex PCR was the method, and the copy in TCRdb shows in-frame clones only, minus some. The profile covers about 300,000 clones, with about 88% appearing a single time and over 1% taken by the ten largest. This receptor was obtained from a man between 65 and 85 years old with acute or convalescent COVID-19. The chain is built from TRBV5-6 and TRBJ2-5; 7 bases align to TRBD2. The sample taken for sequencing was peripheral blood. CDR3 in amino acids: CASSTVGGGETQYF. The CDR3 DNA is TGTGCCAGCAGCACCGTTGGGGGGGGAGAGACCCAGTACTTC.